The 20 T cell receptor beta chains below were found in one sample sequenced in a study of T cell responses to AZD1222 COVID-19 vaccine. Libraries were prepared by immunoSEQ multiplex PCR; TCRdb keeps only in-frame clonotypes and omits some of them. The table lists about 96,000 clones, about 88% of them singletons. This specimen was peripheral blood, taken on day 0 of AZD1222 vaccination. These TCRs come from an adult in good health.

The chain recombines TRBV9 with TRBJ2-3; D ambiguous. From germline, CDR1 is SGDLS and CDR2 YYNGEE. Trimming took off 3 bases at V and 4 bases at J, with 6 bases between the two ends. This CDR3 has 12 residues. This chain's CDR3 is CASSAGPDTQYF. Written as DNA, the CDR3 is TGTGCCAGCAGCGCCGGCCCAGATACGCAGTATTTT.

The V and J genes are TRBV7-3 and TRBJ1-6, with 9 bases identical to TRBD1. The CDR3 length is 16 residues. V lost 1 base and J lost 9; bases outside the gene matches: 7. Germline V gene data show CDR1 as SGHTA and CDR2 as FQGTGA. CDR3 sequence: CASSLNTGGLGSPLHF. As DNA, the CDR3 is TGTGCCAGCAGCTTAAATACAGGGGGCTTAGGTTCACCCCTCCACTTT.

The chain couples TRBV2 to TRBJ1-2; 7 bases map to TRBD1. The CDR3 consists of 14 residues. CDR1 SNHLY and CDR2 FYNNEI come from the germline V gene. Trimming cost V 5 bases and J 2 bases; bases outside gene matches: 5. CDR3 residues: CASSRDRANYGYTF. The CDR3, as DNA: TGTGCCAGCAGTCGCGACAGGGCCAACTATGGCTACACCTTC.

This chain connects TRBV7-2 to TRBJ1-5; no reliable D call. Germline V gene data show CDR1 as SGHTA and CDR2 as FQGNSA. With 5 bases removed from V and 1 base from J, the gap between germline ends came to 6 bases. The CDR3 is 13 residues long. The CDR3 DNA follows: TGTGCCAGCAGCCCGGGGAGCAATCAGCCCCAGCATTTT. Its translation is CASSPGSNQPQHF.

The chain has TRBV23-1 and TRBJ2-1, with TRBD1 matching over 8 bases. TRBV23-1 is reported as an ORF; its role is uncertain. J gave up 5 bases and V 2 bases, and 17 bases lay outside the gene matches. There are 19 residues in the CDR3. The CDR3 is CASSQSTVWTGNQNNEQFF. In DNA form, the CDR3 reads TGCGCCAGCAGTCAAAGTACGGTCTGGACAGGGAACCAAAACAATGAGCAGTTCTTC.

This chain connects TRBV28 to TRBJ1-5, with 11 bases lining up with TRBD1. This CDR3 is 15 amino acids long. J lost 9 bases, V lost 6 bases, and 10 bases had no gene match. Germline V gene lookup returns CDR1 MDHEN and CDR2 SYDVKM. DNA for the CDR3: TGTGCCAGCAGCGGGGGACAGGGGGTTCGGGGGCCCCAGCATTTT. Its translation is CASSGGQGVRGPQHF.

This chain joins TRBV2 and TRBJ1-4; possible D gene TRBD1, 6 bases. With 4 bases removed from V and 4 bases from J, the gap between germline ends came to 13 bases. CDR3 size: 15 residues. Germline V gene lookup returns CDR1 SNHLY and CDR2 FYNNEI. CDR3 protein: CASSADQGINEKLFF. The DNA of the CDR3 is TGTGCCAGCAGTGCGGACCAGGGGATTAATGAAAAACTGTTTTTT. The whole variable domain, filled in from reference TRBV2 and TRBJ1-4, reads EPEVTQTPSHQVTQMGQEVILRCVPISNHLYFYWYRQILGQKVEFLVSFYNNEISEKSEIFDDQFSVERPDGSNFTLKIRSTKLEDSAMYFCASSADQGINEKLFFGSGTQLSVL.

The chain carries TRBV11-1 and TRBJ2-1; D perhaps matches TRBD1 (5 bases). The ends were cut back, 4 bases at V and 5 bases at J, with 15 bases in the middle. CDR1 is SGHAT and CDR2 is FQDESV in the germline V gene (reference sequence). This CDR3 contains 15 residues. The CDR3 region has the DNA TGTGCCAGCAGCTCGGATATAAGGGGCCACAATGAGCAGTTCTTC. It specifies CASSSDIRGHNEQFF. The full variable domain, with the rest looked up from reference TRBV11-1 and TRBJ2-1, is EAEVAQSPRYKITEKSQAVAFWCDPISGHATLYWYRQILGQGPELLVQFQDESVVDDSQLPKDRFSAERLKGVDSTLKIQPAELGDSAMYLCASSSDIRGHNEQFFGPGTRLTVL.

This sequence joins TRBV30 and TRBJ1-6; D not certain. V lost 3 bases and J lost 5, with 8 bases in between. The CDR3 is made up of 13 amino acids. Germline V CDR1 and CDR2: GTSNPN, SVGIG (reference sequence). CDR3 sequence: CAWSQNHNSPLHF. For the CDR3, the DNA is TGTGCCTGGAGCCAAAACCATAATTCACCCCTCCACTTT.

To note about this clone: One junction end does not reproduce the germline sequence, and a read error may be involved. This chain links TRBV6-2 or TRBV6-3 with TRBJ1-2; tentative D call: TRBD1 (5 bases). This CDR3 contains 14 residues. Per the germline V gene, CDR1 is MNHEY and CDR2 is SVGEGT. In DNA, the CDR3 is TGTGCCAGCAGTTACGAAGGGGACGGGCCAGAGGCACCCTTC. Protein sequence: CASSYEGDGPEAPF.

V is TRBV7-9 and J is TRBJ2-1, with 10 bases lining up with TRBD2. Germline values: CDR1 SEHNR, CDR2 FQNEAQ (reference sequence). CDR3 length equals 18 residues. The junction had 10 bases not matched to a gene; V was cut back by 1 base and J by 4 bases. The CDR3 coding sequence is TGTGCCAGCAGCTTAGGGCTAGCGGGGGCCCTCGGGTACAATGAGCAGTTCTTC. Its translation is CASSLGLAGALGYNEQFF.

The rearrangement links TRBV18 to TRBJ2-3; 11 bases agree with TRBD1. Germline V gene sequence: CDR1 KGHSH, CDR2 LQKENI. With 7 bases clipped from V and 5 bases from J, the junction kept 8 bases outside the gene matches. The CDR3 has 15 amino acids. The CDR3 region is CASFTGQGAKDTQYF. In DNA form, the CDR3 reads TGTGCCAGCTTCACCGGACAGGGGGCGAAAGATACGCAGTATTTT.

CDR3 residues: CASSLAGQGVYNEQFF. DNA of the CDR3: TGTGCCAGCAGCTTAGCCGGACAAGGGGTTTACAATGAGCAGTTCTTC. V is TRBV7-2 and J is TRBJ2-1; maybe TRBD1 (5 bases). The length of the CDR3 is 16 residues. Germline CDR1 is SGHTA and CDR2 is FQGNSA. Trimming took off 0 bases at V and 4 bases at J, with 13 bases between the two ends.

The rearrangement joins TRBV6-1 to TRBJ1-2; D unclear. The V gene lost 2 bases and the J gene lost 4 bases, with 14 bases spanning the gap. Germline V gene data show CDR1 as MNHNS and CDR2 as SASEGT. The CDR3 spans 15 residues. The CDR3 loop is CASSEHSHGSYGYTF. The CDR3 bases are TGTGCCAGCAGTGAACACAGCCATGGAAGCTATGGCTACACCTTC.

This sequence joins TRBV4-1 and TRBJ2-2; a weak D match, TRBD1 (6 bases). The ends were cut back, 4 bases at V and 5 bases at J, with 14 bases in the middle. CDR1 and CDR2 (germline): MGHRA, YSYEKL. The CDR3 runs 15 residues. The CDR3 DNA is TGCGCCAGCAGCCTTCGGCCAGGGGATACCGGGGAGCTGTTTTTT. This translates into CASSLRPGDTGELFF.

J is TRBJ2-3 and V is TRBV7-2; no clear D gene. Germline V gene lookup returns CDR1 SGHTA and CDR2 FQGNSA. This CDR3 is built from 10 residues. Deletions cut 5 bases from V and 3 bases from J, with 0 bases between. This chain's CDR3 is CASSTDTQYF. CDR3 in DNA: TGTGCCAGCAGCACAGATACGCAGTATTTT.

CDR3 in DNA: TGTGCCAGCAGCTCCACAGCTGCAACTAATGAAAAACTGTTTTTT. Protein sequence: CASSSTAATNEKLFF. V is TRBV7-9 and J is TRBJ1-4; D gene ambiguous. Between the trimmed V and J ends, which lost 4 bases and 0 bases, there was a span of 9 bases. The germline gives CDR1 SEHNR, CDR2 FQNEAQ (reference sequence). The CDR3 contains 15 residues.

This chain joins TRBV6-5 and TRBJ1-2, with D hard to call. CDR3 length: 13 amino acids. V was clipped by 6 bases and J by 7 bases, with 15 bases between them. In germline, CDR1 is MNHEY, CDR2 SVGAGI. The CDR3 is CASSPRATGGYTF. As DNA, the CDR3 is TGTGCCAGCAGCCCCCGGGCCACGGGTGGCTACACCTTC.

The V gene is TRBV19, the J gene TRBJ1-2; D unresolved. Germline lookup yields CDR1 LNHDA and CDR2 SQIVND (reference sequence). V gave up 6 bases and J gave up 2 bases, with 13 bases separating them. The CDR3 extends over 14 amino acids. CDR3 residues: CASSRGRENYGYTF. The DNA of the CDR3 is TGTGCCAGTAGCCGAGGACGGGAGAACTATGGCTACACCTTC.

The chain combines TRBV27 with TRBJ2-7, with 8 bases aligning to TRBD1. This CDR3 spans 15 amino acids. The V gene end was trimmed by 5 bases and the J gene end by 0 bases; junction bases not matched to a gene: 6. Germline CDR1 is MNHEY and CDR2 is SMNVEV (reference sequence). CDR3 sequence: CASSIGTGPSYEQYF. CDR3 in DNA: TGTGCCAGCAGTATCGGGACAGGACCCTCCTACGAGCAGTACTTC.